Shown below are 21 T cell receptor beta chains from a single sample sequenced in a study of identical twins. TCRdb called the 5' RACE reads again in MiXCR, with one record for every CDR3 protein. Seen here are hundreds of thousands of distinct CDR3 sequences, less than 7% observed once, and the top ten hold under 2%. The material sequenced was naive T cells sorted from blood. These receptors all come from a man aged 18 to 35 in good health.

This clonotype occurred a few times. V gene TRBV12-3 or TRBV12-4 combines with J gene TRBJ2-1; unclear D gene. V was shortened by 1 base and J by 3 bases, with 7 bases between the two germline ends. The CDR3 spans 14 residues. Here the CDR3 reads CASSLGLIYNEQFF. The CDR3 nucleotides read TGTGCCAGCAGTTTAGGGTTAATCTACAATGAGCAGTTCTTC.

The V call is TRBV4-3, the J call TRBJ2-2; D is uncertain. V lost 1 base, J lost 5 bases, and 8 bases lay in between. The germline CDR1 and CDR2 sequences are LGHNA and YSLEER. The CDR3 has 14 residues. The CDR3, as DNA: TGCGCCAGCAGCCAAGTTTTAGGGACCGGGGAGCTGTTTTTT. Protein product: CASSQVLGTGELFF.

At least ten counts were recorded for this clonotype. As DNA, the CDR3 is TGTGCCAGCAGTTTAGAAGGGTGGGGACTAGGGATACAAGAGACCCAGTACTTC. It translates to CASSLEGWGLGIQETQYF. The chain recombines TRBV12-3 or TRBV12-4 with TRBJ2-5, with 8 bases aligning to TRBD2. Trimming removed 1 base from V and 2 bases from J; junction bases left unmatched: 12. The CDR3 length is 18 residues.

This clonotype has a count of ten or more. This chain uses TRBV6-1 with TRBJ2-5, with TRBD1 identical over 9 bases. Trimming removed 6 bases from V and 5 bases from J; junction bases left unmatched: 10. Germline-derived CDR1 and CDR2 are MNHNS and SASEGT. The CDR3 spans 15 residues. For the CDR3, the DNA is TGTGCCAGCAGCCCACCCTCCGGGACAGGGGAGACCCAGTACTTC. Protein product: CASSPPSGTGETQYF.

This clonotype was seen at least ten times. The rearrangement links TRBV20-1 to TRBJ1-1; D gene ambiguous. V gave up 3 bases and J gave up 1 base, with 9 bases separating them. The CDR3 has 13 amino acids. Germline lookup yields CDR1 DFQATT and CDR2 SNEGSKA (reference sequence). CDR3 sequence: CSARGRQNTEAFF. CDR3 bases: TGCAGTGCTAGGGGCCGACAGAACACTGAAGCTTTCTTT.

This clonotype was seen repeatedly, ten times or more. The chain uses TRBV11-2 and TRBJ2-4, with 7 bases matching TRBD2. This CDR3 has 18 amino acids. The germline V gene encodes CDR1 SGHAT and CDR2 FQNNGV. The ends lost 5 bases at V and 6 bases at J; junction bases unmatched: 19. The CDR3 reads CASSPRHSRESVLNIQYF. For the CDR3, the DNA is TGTGCCAGCAGCCCACGCCACTCGCGGGAGTCAGTTCTAAACATTCAGTACTTC.

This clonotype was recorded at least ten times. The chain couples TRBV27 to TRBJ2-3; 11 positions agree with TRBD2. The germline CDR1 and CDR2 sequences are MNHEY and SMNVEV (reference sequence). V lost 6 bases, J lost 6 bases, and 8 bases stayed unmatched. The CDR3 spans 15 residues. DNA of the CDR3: TGTGCCAGCAGCCTTAGCGGGAGGGTCATGGATACGCAGTATTTT. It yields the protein CASSLSGRVMDTQYF.

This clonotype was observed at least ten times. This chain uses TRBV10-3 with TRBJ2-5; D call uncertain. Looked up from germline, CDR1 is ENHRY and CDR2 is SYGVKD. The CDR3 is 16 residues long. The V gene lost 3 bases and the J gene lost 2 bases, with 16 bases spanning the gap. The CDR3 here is CAISEGFKGLQETQYF. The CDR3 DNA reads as TGTGCCATCAGTGAAGGTTTTAAAGGGTTACAAGAGACCCAGTACTTC.

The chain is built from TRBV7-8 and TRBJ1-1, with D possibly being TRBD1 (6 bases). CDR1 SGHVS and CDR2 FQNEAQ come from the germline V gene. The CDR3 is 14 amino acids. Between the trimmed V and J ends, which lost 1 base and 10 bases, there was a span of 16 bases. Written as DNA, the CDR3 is TGTGCCAGCAGCTTAGTCCAGGGGAAACAAGTAGCTTTCTTT. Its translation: CASSLVQGKQVAFF.

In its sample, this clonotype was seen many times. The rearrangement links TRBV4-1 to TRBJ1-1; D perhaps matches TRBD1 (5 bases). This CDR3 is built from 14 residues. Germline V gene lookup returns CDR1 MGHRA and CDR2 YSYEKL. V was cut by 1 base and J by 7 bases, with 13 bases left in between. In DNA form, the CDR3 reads TGCGCCAGCAGCCAAGCCGCCGGTGGGGGTGAAGCTTTCTTT. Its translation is CASSQAAGGGEAFF.

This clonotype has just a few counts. The CDR3 DNA follows: TGTGCCAGCAGCCAAGAACCCGTCGGGGATCTGTTCTTC. This translates into CASSQEPVGDLFF. The V gene is TRBV3-1, the J gene TRBJ2-1, with D perhaps TRBD2 (5 bases). V lost 0 bases and J 15 bases, leaving 15 bases between the germline ends. The germline CDR1 and CDR2 sequences are LGHDT and YNNKEL (reference sequence). There are 13 residues in the CDR3.

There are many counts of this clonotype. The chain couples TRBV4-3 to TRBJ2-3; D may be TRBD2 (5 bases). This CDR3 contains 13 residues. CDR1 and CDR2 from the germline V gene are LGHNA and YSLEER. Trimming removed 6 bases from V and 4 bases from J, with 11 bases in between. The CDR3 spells CASSPEGPDTQYF. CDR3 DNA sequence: TGCGCCAGCAGTCCAGAGGGTCCAGATACGCAGTATTTT.

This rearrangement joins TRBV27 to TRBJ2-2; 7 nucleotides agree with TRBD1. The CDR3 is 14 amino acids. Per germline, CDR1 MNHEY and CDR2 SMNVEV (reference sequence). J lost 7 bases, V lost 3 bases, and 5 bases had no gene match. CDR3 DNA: TGTGCCAGCAGTTTGACAGGGTTGATCGGGGAGCTGTTTTTT. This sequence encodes CASSLTGLIGELFF.

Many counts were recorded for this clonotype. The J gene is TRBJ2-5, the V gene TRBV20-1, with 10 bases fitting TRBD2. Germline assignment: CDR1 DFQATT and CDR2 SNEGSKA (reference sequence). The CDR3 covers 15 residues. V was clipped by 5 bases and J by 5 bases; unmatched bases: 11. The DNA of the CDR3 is TGCAGTGCTGGTATAGCGACTAGCGGGCGGGAGACCCAGTACTTC. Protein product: CSAGIATSGRETQYF.

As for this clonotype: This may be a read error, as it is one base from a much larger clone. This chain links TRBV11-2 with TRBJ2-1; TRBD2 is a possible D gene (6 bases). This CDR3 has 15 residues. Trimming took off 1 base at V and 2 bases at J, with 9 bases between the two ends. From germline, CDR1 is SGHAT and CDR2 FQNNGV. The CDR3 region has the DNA TGTGCCAGCAGCTTAGGCGGGATCACCTACAATGAGCAGTTCTTC. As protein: CASSLGGITYNEQFF.

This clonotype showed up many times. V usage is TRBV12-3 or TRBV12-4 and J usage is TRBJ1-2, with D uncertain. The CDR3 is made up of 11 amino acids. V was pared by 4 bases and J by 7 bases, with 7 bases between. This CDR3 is CASSYGVGYTF. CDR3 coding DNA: TGTGCCAGCAGTTACGGGGTTGGCTACACCTTC.

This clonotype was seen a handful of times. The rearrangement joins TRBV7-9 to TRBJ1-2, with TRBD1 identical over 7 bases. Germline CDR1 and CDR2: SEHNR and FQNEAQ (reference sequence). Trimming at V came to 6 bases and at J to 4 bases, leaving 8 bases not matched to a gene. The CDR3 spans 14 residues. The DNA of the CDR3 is TGTGCCAGCAGTTTCCTAGGGGGCGGCTATGGCTACACCTTC. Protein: CASSFLGGGYGYTF.

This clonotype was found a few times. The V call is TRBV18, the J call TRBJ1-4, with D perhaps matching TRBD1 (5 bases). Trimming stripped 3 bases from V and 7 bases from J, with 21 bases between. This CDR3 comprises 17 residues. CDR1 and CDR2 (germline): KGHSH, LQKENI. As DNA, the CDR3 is TGTGCCAGCTCACCCGTGACAGCTAAGTGGATGGGTGAAAAACTGTTTTTT. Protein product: CASSPVTAKWMGEKLFF.

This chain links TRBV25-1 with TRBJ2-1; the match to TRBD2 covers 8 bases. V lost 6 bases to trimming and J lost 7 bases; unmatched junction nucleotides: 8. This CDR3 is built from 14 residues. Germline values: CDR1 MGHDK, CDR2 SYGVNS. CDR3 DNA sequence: TGTGCCAGCAGGGTCGGCGGGAGGTCGAATGAGCAGTTCTTC. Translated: CASRVGGRSNEQFF.

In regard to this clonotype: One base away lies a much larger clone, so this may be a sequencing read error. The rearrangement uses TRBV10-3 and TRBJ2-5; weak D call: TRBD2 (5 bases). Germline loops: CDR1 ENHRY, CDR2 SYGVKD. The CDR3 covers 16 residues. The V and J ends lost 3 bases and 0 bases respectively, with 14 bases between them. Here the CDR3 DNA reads TGTGCCATCAGTGATGGTCGGAGGACCAACCAAGAGACCCAGTACTTC. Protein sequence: CAISDGRRTNQETQYF.

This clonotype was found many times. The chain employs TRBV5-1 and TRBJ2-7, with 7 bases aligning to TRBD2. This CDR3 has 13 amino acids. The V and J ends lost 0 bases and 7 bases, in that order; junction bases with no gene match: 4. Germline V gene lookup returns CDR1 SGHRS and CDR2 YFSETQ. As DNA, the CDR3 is TGCGCCAGCAGCTTGGTTGCGGGAGAGGAGCAGTACGTC. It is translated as CASSLVAGEEQYV.